The TCR beta chain described here comes from a study of patients and donors after allogeneic stem cell transplantation. CDR3 size: 18 residues. V shed 8 bases and J 2 bases; nucleotides not matched to a gene: 19. Germline assignment: CDR1 SNHLY and CDR2 FYNNEI. TCRdb recomputed calls from the RT-PCR reads with MiXCR, one row per CDR3 protein. Of more than 150,000 distinct CDR3 sequences listed, roughly 40% are singletons. The sequence came from a human donor who was either an allogeneic HSCT recipient or a stem cell or donor lymphocyte infusion donor (not recorded which). It is not recorded whose cells these are; they may come from a transplant donor. The rearrangement joins TRBV2 to TRBJ2-3; 7 bases agree with TRBD2. The sample consisted of blood, either unsorted or a sorted T cell fraction (not recorded which). The CDR3 protein is CASVPKRELRDYTDTQYF. The CDR3, as DNA: TGTGCCAGCGTCCCAAAAAGAGAACTCCGGGACTACACAGATACGCAGTATTTT. Full variable domain (outside the CDR3, taken from reference TRBV2 and TRBJ2-3): EPEVTQTPSHQVTQMGQEVILRCVPISNHLYFYWYRQILGQKVEFLVSFYNNEISEKSEIFDDQFSVERPDGSNFTLKIRSTKLEDSAMYFCASVPKRELRDYTDTQYFGPGTRLTVL.